This T cell receptor (beta chain) comes out of a study of OX40 agonist ivuxolimab in advanced cancers. The overall study: Dose-escalation patients were diagnosed with hepatocellular carcinoma, melanoma, renal cell cancer or head and neck cancer. Whole-study results and caveats: Low levels of normalized T-cell clonal expansion also appeared in some nonresponders.

Some clones are missing from TCRdb's copy, which holds only in-frame ones; the method was immunoSEQ multiplex PCR. The sample holds about 70,000 clones; almost 90% are singletons and the top ten take 2% to 2.5%. From germline, CDR1 is MNHEY and CDR2 SVGAGI. The V end lost 4 bases, the J end lost 2 bases, and 11 bases lay between the germline ends. This CDR3 spans 14 amino acids. To note about this clone: Its specificity is not known.

The origin of this receptor is an adult with an advanced solid tumor such as melanoma, head and neck, liver or kidney cancer. This sequence joins TRBV6-5 and TRBJ2-5, with D perhaps matching TRBD2 (5 bases). Source: CD4+ or CD8+ T cells sorted from blood, taken in a trial of the OX40 agonist ivuxolimab. DNA of the CDR3: TGTGCCAGCAGTTCCCCACGGGAACAAGAGACCCAGTACTTC. Translating gives CASSSPREQETQYF.